These 27 T cell receptor beta chains originate from one sample sequenced in a study of blood T cells in healthy people across ages. Primers used in a second PCR of roughly 7 to 12 cycles were a sample-barcoded 5' primer and a J-beta primer mix. MiXCR, applied by TCRdb to the 5' RACE reads, yields one record per CDR3 protein. This table has some 900,000 distinct CDR3 sequences, about 30% appearing once. Sequencing used blood. All receptors derive from an elderly woman in good health.

This clonotype was counted between two and nine times. This chain links TRBV30 with TRBJ2-7; D possibly corresponds to TRBD2 (6 bases). Trimming removed 0 bases from V and 7 bases from J, with 10 bases in between. The CDR3 sequence is 12 residues long. The germline V gene encodes CDR1 GTSNPN and CDR2 SVGIG (reference sequence). The CDR3 spells CAWSVGGFEQYF. In nucleotides, the CDR3 is TGTGCCTGGAGTGTCGGAGGGTTTGAGCAGTACTTC.

This clonotype was seen only a few times. The V and J genes are TRBV5-4 and TRBJ2-3; 8 bases match TRBD1. The germline gives CDR1 SGHNT, CDR2 YYREEE (reference sequence). This CDR3 is 16 amino acids long. Germline trimming cut 0 bases from V and 2 bases from J; bases unmatched to any gene: 5. CDR3 loop: CASSLGQGIATDTQYF. CDR3 DNA sequence: TGTGCCAGCAGCTTGGGACAGGGGATTGCCACAGATACGCAGTATTTT.

This clonotype was seen ten or more times. The J gene is TRBJ2-4, the V gene TRBV20-1; D ambiguous. Germline V gives CDR1 DFQATT, CDR2 SNEGSKA (reference sequence). Between the trimmed V and J ends, which lost 6 bases and 7 bases, there was a span of 10 bases. This CDR3 contains 11 residues. The CDR3: CSARPGNIQYF. CDR3 bases: TGCAGTGCAAGGCCCGGGAACATTCAGTACTTC.

The sample holds one count of this clonotype. Compared with germline, one end of the junction differs, possibly owing to a read error. The chain links TRBV20-1 to TRBJ1-5, with D perhaps TRBD1 (5 bases). This CDR3 spans 13 amino acids. Germline values: CDR1 DFQATT, CDR2 SNEGSKA (reference sequence). The CDR3 here is CSARGGGNRPQHF. The CDR3 coding sequence is TGCAGTGCTAGGGGGGGAGGCAATCGGCCCCAGCATTTT.

This clonotype was seen more than once but under ten times. The chain employs TRBV19 and TRBJ1-6; D possibly corresponds to TRBD1 (5 bases). V lost 7 bases, J lost 9 bases, and 10 bases lay in between. Germline V gives CDR1 LNHDA, CDR2 SQIVND (reference sequence). The CDR3 extends over 12 amino acids. DNA of the CDR3: TGTGCCAGTACAGGGTACGGTTCACCCCTCCACTTT. Protein sequence: CASTGYGSPLHF.

A few counts support this clonotype. This may come from a read error, since a much larger clone is one base off. The V and J genes are TRBV7-2 and TRBJ2-7; D is unclear. V was cut by 5 bases and J by 7 bases, with 15 bases left in between. The CDR3 totals 13 residues. Looked up from germline, CDR1 is SGHTA and CDR2 is FQGNSA. In DNA form, the CDR3 reads TGTGCCAGCAGCCCTTCCAGAGACAATGAGCAGTACTTC. Protein: CASSPSRDNEQYF.

This clonotype was detected only a few times. The J gene is TRBJ1-6, the V gene TRBV1; TRBD1 is taken as the D call from the table, unchecked against the DNA. TRBV1 is labeled a pseudogene. The length of the CDR3 is 15 residues. Here the CDR3 reads CTSSPTGTDNSPLHF. The CDR3 DNA is TGCACCAGCAGCCCTACCGGGACAGATAATTCACCCCTCCACTTT.

This clonotype was detected many times. CDR3: CASSLTGEVNQPQHF. CDR3 bases: TGCGCCAGCAGCTTGACAGGGGAGGTCAATCAGCCCCAGCATTTT. The chain is built from TRBV5-1 and TRBJ1-5, with 7 positions matching TRBD1. The V and J ends lost 1 base and 3 bases, in that order; junction bases with no gene match: 4. Germline V lookup: CDR1 SGHRS, CDR2 YFSETQ. CDR3 length: 15 amino acids.

Turning to this clonotype: A clone one base away is much larger, so this may be a read error. The chain uses TRBV6-5 and TRBJ1-2; 8 nucleotides align to TRBD1. Germline V gene sequence: CDR1 MNHEY, CDR2 SVGAGI. V lost 4 bases, J lost 8 bases, and 6 bases stayed unmatched. The CDR3 extends over 13 amino acids. CDR3 in amino acids: CASSCSDRGGYTF. The CDR3 DNA sequence: TGTGCCAGCAGTTGCTCCGACAGGGGAGGCTACACCTTC.

In this sample, this clonotype turned up many times. V and J are TRBV5-1 and TRBJ2-3; 7 positions match TRBD2. The ends lost 0 bases at V and 2 bases at J; junction bases unmatched: 6. CDR1 is SGHRS and CDR2 is YFSETQ in the germline V gene. This CDR3 is built from 16 residues. CDR3 loop: CASSLADGGITDTQYF. CDR3 nucleotide sequence: TGCGCCAGCAGCTTGGCCGACGGGGGGATCACAGATACGCAGTATTTT.

Details on this clonotype: A much larger clonotype is one base distant, so this may be a read error. The rearrangement uses TRBV11-2 and TRBJ2-5, with D perhaps given as TRBD1 or TRBD2 (5 bases each). The CDR3 totals 15 residues. Germline V lookup: CDR1 SGHAT, CDR2 FQNNGV. V was shortened by 6 bases and J by 11 bases, with 25 bases between the two germline ends. CDR3 in amino acids: CASRSSGRTNNEQYF. Here the CDR3 DNA reads TGTGCCAGCAGGTCGTCGGGACGGACGAACAATGAGCAGTACTTC. Complete variable domain (other parts from reference TRBV11-2 and TRBJ2-5): EAGVAQSPRYKIIEKRQSVAFWCNPISGHATLYWYQQILGQGPKLLIQFQNNGVVDDSQLPKDRFSAERLKGVDSTLKIQPAKLEDSAVYLCASRSSGRTNNEQYFGPGTRLLVL.

Worth noting for this clonotype: It may be a read error: a sequence one base away is much more abundant. The CDR3 loop reads CASSCGQGISTDTQYF. CDR3 DNA sequence: TGTGCCAGCAGTTGCGGGCAGGGGATCTCCACAGATACGCAGTATTTT. The J gene is TRBJ2-3, the V gene TRBV6-2 or TRBV6-3; tentative D call: TRBD1 (6 bases). This CDR3 spans 16 amino acids. Germline CDR1 and CDR2: MNHEY and SVGEGT. The V end was cut by 4 bases, the J end by 2 bases, with 16 bases between.

The chain couples TRBV19 to TRBJ2-1, with D unresolved. The ends were cut back, 5 bases at V and 0 bases at J, with 14 bases in the middle. The CDR3 spans 16 residues. CDR1 and CDR2 from the germline V gene are LNHDA and SQIVND (reference sequence). The DNA of the CDR3 is TGTGCCAGTAGTGCCTCCCCGCAGAGCTCCTACAATGAGCAGTTCTTC. It encodes CASSASPQSSYNEQFF.

Remarks on this clonotype: This sequence may be a read error, since a much larger clone differs from it by one base. The chain couples TRBV20-1 to TRBJ2-1; either TRBD1 or TRBD2 may fit D (5 bases each). CDR3 length: 14 amino acids. V was shortened by 6 bases and J by 6 bases, with 18 bases between the two germline ends. In germline, CDR1 is DFQATT, CDR2 SNEGSKA (reference sequence). The CDR3, as DNA: TGCAGTGCCCTGAGGGGCGGGTTGGGCAATGAGCAGTTCTTC. It specifies CSALRGGLGNEQFF.

This clonotype was recorded many times. V is TRBV5-1 and J is TRBJ1-2, with D possibly matching TRBD1 (6 bases). V lost 4 bases and J lost 6, with 16 bases in between. The CDR3 extends over 14 amino acids. Germline assignment: CDR1 SGHRS and CDR2 YFSETQ. CDR3 sequence reads: CASSQSVRGDGYTF. The CDR3 DNA reads as TGCGCCAGCAGCCAGAGCGTCAGGGGCGATGGCTACACCTTC. The whole variable domain, filled in from reference TRBV5-1 and TRBJ1-2, reads KAGVTQTPRYLIKTRGQQVTLSCSPISGHRSVSWYQQTPGQGLQFLFEYFSETQRNKGNFPGRFSGRQFSNSRSEMNVSTLELGDSALYLCASSQSVRGDGYTFGSGTRLTVV.

This clonotype was detected once. This chain connects TRBV7-2 to TRBJ1-1, with D possibly matching TRBD1 (6 bases). Germline CDR1 and CDR2: SGHTA and FQGNSA. The CDR3 length is 16 residues. The ends were cut back, 2 bases at V and 0 bases at J, with 13 bases in the middle. The CDR3 sequence: CASSLRFTGLNTEAFF. As DNA, the CDR3 is TGTGCCAGCAGCTTAAGGTTTACAGGGCTGAACACTGAAGCTTTCTTT.

The chain recombines TRBV5-5 with TRBJ2-1, with D unclear. The CDR3 contains 13 residues. Per germline, CDR1 SGHKS and CDR2 YYEKEE (reference sequence). Trimming took off 4 bases at V and 7 bases at J, with 12 bases between the two ends. The CDR3 DNA reads TGTGCCAGCAGCCCCCTTGGGCGGAATGAGCAGTTCTTC. Translation: CASSPLGRNEQFF. The variable domain in full, completed from reference TRBV5-5 and TRBJ2-1, reads DAGVTQSPTHLIKTRGQQVTLRCSPISGHKSVSWYQQVLGQGPQFIFQYYEKEERGRGNFPDRFSARQFPNYSSELNVNALLLGDSALYLCASSPLGRNEQFFGPGTRLTVL.

Note on this clonotype: A much larger clone is a single base away; this may be a read error. The rearrangement uses TRBV13 and TRBJ2-1; weak D call: TRBD1 (7 bases). The DNA end lines up better with TRBJ2-7; the J call may be wrong. The CDR3 totals 15 residues. Germline V lookup: CDR1 PRHDT, CDR2 FYEKMQ (reference sequence). As DNA, the CDR3 is TGTGCCAGCAGCTTGACAGGGACTCCCTACAATGAGCAGTACTTC. The encoded protein is CASSLTGTPYNEQYF.

The chain links TRBV5-1 to TRBJ1-6; D ambiguous. V lost 2 bases to trimming and J lost 4 bases, with 16 bases between them. Germline lookup yields CDR1 SGHRS and CDR2 YFSETQ. CDR3 length: 17 residues. The CDR3 region is CASSFGTVAAYNSPLHF. CDR3 DNA sequence: TGCGCCAGCAGCTTCGGAACCGTCGCCGCGTATAATTCACCCCTCCACTTT.

The CDR3 is CSAKTTRGPLIAKNIQYF. The CDR3 DNA sequence: TGCAGTGCTAAAACAACCAGGGGGCCCTTAATCGCCAAAAACATTCAGTACTTC. V usage is TRBV20-1 and J usage is TRBJ2-4; 8 bases agree with TRBD1. Unmatched junction bases numbered 15, after V lost 4 bases and J lost 1 base. Germline CDR1 DFQATT, CDR2 SNEGSKA (reference sequence). The CDR3 loop spans 18 amino acids.

Points on this clonotype: Sequence at one end of the junction differs from germline and may be a read error. The gene calls are TRBV6-2 or TRBV6-3 and TRBJ1-2; D might be TRBD1 (5 bases). This CDR3 is built from 14 residues. The germline V gene has CDR1 MNHEY and CDR2 SVGEGT. The CDR3 reads CAGRYSRDSYGYTF. CDR3 DNA: TGTGCCGGCAGGTACTCGAGAGACAGCTATGGCTACACCTTC.

A note on this clonotype: Given a much more abundant clone one base away, this may be a read error. The rearrangement joins TRBV20-1 to TRBJ2-1, with D perhaps matching TRBD2 (6 bases). V dropped 6 bases and J dropped 11 bases, with 20 bases sitting between them. The CDR3 covers 13 residues. Per germline, CDR1 DFQATT and CDR2 SNEGSKA (reference sequence). Written as DNA, the CDR3 is TGCAGTGCCGCGGGCGGGGTTCGGAATAAGCAGTTCTTC. Protein product: CSAAGGVRNKQFF.

The rearrangement joins TRBV28 to TRBJ2-1; TRBD1 is a possible D gene (6 bases). Germline V CDR1 and CDR2: MDHEN, SYDVKM. CDR3 length: 14 residues. V lost 2 bases to trimming and J lost 7 bases, with 12 bases between them. The CDR3 spells CASSLGTYPNEQFF. DNA of the CDR3: TGTGCCAGCAGTTTAGGGACATACCCTAATGAGCAGTTCTTC.

This clonotype has at least ten counts. The rearrangement joins TRBV7-8 to TRBJ2-3; no definite D call. Trimming left V 7 bases short and J 6 bases short, with 8 bases between. The CDR3 is made up of 11 amino acids. Germline V gene data show CDR1 as SGHVS and CDR2 as FQNEAQ. CDR3 region: CASTLGDTQYF. CDR3 coding DNA: TGTGCCAGCACCTTGGGGGATACGCAGTATTTT.

This clonotype occurred a few times. A much larger clonotype is one base distant, so this may be a read error. This chain links TRBV20-1 with TRBJ2-5; 7 bases align to TRBD1. The CDR3 is 15 amino acids. Germline CDR1 is DFQATT and CDR2 is SNEGSKA (reference sequence). The CDR3 coding sequence is TGCAGTGCTACCCGTCCCGGGACAGCAGTAGAGGCCCAGTACTTC. This gives the protein CSATRPGTAVEAQYF.

The sample holds a few counts of this clonotype. The chain is built from TRBV24-1 and TRBJ1-2, with D perhaps matching TRBD1 (5 bases). Germline values: CDR1 KGHDR, CDR2 SFDVKD. V lost 3 bases and J 0 bases, leaving 16 bases between the germline ends. The CDR3 has 17 residues. DNA of the CDR3: TGTGCCACCAGTGATGGGGACCGATCATTAACTAACTATGGCTACACCTTC. This sequence encodes CATSDGDRSLTNYGYTF.

This clonotype was counted between two and nine times. The rearrangement joins TRBV5-1 to TRBJ2-1; D gene ambiguous. Germline CDR1 is SGHRS and CDR2 is YFSETQ. V was pared by 1 base and J by 3 bases, with 11 bases between. The CDR3 totals 15 residues. The CDR3 loop is CASSLLGPDYNEQFF. In DNA, the CDR3 is TGCGCCAGCAGCTTGCTTGGACCAGACTACAATGAGCAGTTCTTC.